One sample yielded the 11 T cell receptor beta chains listed below, sequenced in a study of blood T cell repertoires in COVID-19. Measured with immunoSEQ multiplex PCR; TCRdb has only the in-frame clones, and not every one. This sample has 110,000 to 150,000 clones, with 80% to 90% found just once. Sequenced: peripheral blood. Source of these receptors: a woman aged 45-65 years with acute or convalescent COVID-19.

This clone showed up just a few times. The V gene is TRBV7-2, the J gene TRBJ1-2, with D possibly matching TRBD1 (6 bases). Germline CDR1 SGHTA, CDR2 FQGNSA. CDR3 size: 13 residues. V dropped 5 bases and J dropped 4 bases, with 11 bases sitting between them. This chain's CDR3 is CASSTRTAYGYTF. CDR3 bases: TGTGCCAGCAGCACCCGGACAGCCTATGGCTACACCTTC.

This chain links TRBV4-1 with TRBJ1-1; 8 positions agree with TRBD1. Losses at the gene ends were 1 base for V and 1 base for J; bases not matched to a gene: 8. Germline V gives CDR1 MGHRA, CDR2 YSYEKL. This CDR3 spans 17 amino acids. CDR3: CASSQGRAGTGNTEAFF. CDR3 DNA sequence: TGCGCCAGCAGCCAAGGCAGGGCCGGGACAGGGAACACTGAAGCTTTCTTT.

V and J are TRBV7-3 and TRBJ2-1, with 7 bases fitting TRBD2. The CDR3 covers 15 residues. Unmatched junction bases numbered 8, after V lost 5 bases and J lost 4 bases. Germline lookup yields CDR1 SGHTA and CDR2 FQGTGA. CDR3 loop: CASSRGLADYNEQFF. In DNA form, the CDR3 reads TGTGCCAGCAGCCGGGGCCTAGCGGATTACAATGAGCAGTTCTTC.

V and J are TRBV4-1 and TRBJ2-6; 9 nucleotides match TRBD1. CDR1 is MGHRA and CDR2 is YSYEKL in the germline V gene. The CDR3 consists of 19 residues. The junction had 7 bases not matched to a gene; V was cut back by 0 bases and J by 1 base. CDR3 loop: CASSQESHRGQSGANVLTF. The CDR3 nucleotides read TGCGCCAGCAGCCAAGAGAGCCACAGGGGGCAATCTGGGGCCAACGTCCTGACTTTC.

This chain uses TRBV5-4 with TRBJ1-1, with 7 bases lining up with TRBD1. CDR1 is SGHNT, CDR2 YYREEE, per germline (reference sequence). V lost 6 bases and J lost 5; bases outside the gene matches: 10. The CDR3 covers 14 residues. This CDR3 is CASNTVQGITEAFF. The CDR3 DNA follows: TGTGCCAGCAACACTGTACAGGGGATAACTGAAGCTTTCTTT.

This clone has only a few counts. The J gene is TRBJ2-5, the V gene TRBV2; D is perhaps TRBD2 (5 bases). The germline V and J ends were trimmed by 3 bases and 9 bases, with 20 bases remaining between them. Germline loops: CDR1 SNHLY, CDR2 FYNNEI. The CDR3 runs 15 residues. DNA for the CDR3: TGTGCCAGCAGTGAGAATGGACTCCCAAGTGGGTCCCAGTACTTC. The encoded protein is CASSENGLPSGSQYF.

The V call is TRBV7-9, the J call TRBJ2-7, with TRBD2 identical over 8 bases. The CDR3 loop spans 12 amino acids. Trimming took 7 bases from V and 4 from J; bases not matched to a gene: 3. Germline-derived CDR1 and CDR2 are SEHNR and FQNEAQ (reference sequence). The CDR3 bases are TGTGCCAGCACTAGCGGGCCGTACGAGCAGTACTTC. Protein sequence: CASTSGPYEQYF.

The chain combines TRBV4-1 with TRBJ1-1; 8 bases line up with TRBD1. The ends lost 4 bases at V and 2 bases at J; junction bases unmatched: 3. The CDR3 has 14 amino acids. Germline CDR1 MGHRA, CDR2 YSYEKL. The CDR3 spells CASSLQGVNTEAFF. The CDR3 DNA sequence: TGCGCCAGCAGCCTACAGGGGGTAAACACTGAAGCTTTCTTT.

The chain employs TRBV19 and TRBJ2-5; 10 bases are shared with TRBD2. The CDR3 length is 14 residues. The V segment lost 5 bases and the J segment 5 bases; nucleotides outside the gene matches: 5. The germline V gene encodes CDR1 LNHDA and CDR2 SQIVND (reference sequence). The CDR3 protein is CASSGSSGGETQYF. The CDR3 DNA reads as TGTGCCAGTAGTGGTTCTAGCGGGGGTGAGACCCAGTACTTC.

The genes are TRBV7-8 and TRBJ1-1, with D tentatively TRBD1 (6 bases). The CDR3 spans 15 residues. Germline V gene lookup returns CDR1 SGHVS and CDR2 FQNEAQ. V dropped 1 base and J dropped 0 bases, with 9 bases sitting between them. The DNA of the CDR3 is TGTGCCAGCAGCTTAGGGGCAGGGGTGAACACTGAAGCTTTCTTT. Protein product: CASSLGAGVNTEAFF. The full variable domain, its missing parts supplied by reference TRBV7-8 and TRBJ1-1, is GAGVSQSPRYKVAKRGQDVALRCDPISGHVSLFWYQQALGQGPEFLTYFQNEAQLDKSGLPSDRFFAERPEGSVSTLKIQRTQQEDSAVYLCASSLGAGVNTEAFFGQGTRLTVV.

This chain uses TRBV5-1 with TRBJ2-3; TRBD2 aligns across 8 bases. J gave up 0 bases and V 4 bases, and 4 bases lay outside the gene matches. Germline CDR1 and CDR2: SGHRS and YFSETQ. The CDR3 loop spans 15 amino acids. CDR3 nucleotides: TGCGCCAGCAGCCCTGCGGGGGGTAGCACAGATACGCAGTATTTT. Protein: CASSPAGGSTDTQYF.